This TCR beta chain came from a study of cytotoxic CD8 clonotypes in ibrutinib-treated CLL. Across the whole study: There were about 11 relapsed/refractory patients and about 15 treatment-naive patients, and fewer than 18 were IGHV unmutated. Findings of the study overall: Public clonotypes were uncommon and contracted or stayed stable on treatment. Clonality rose at ibrutinib response, held steady in sustained remission, and fell toward baseline at progression.

With V trimmed by 4 bases and J by 0 bases, 8 bases remained unmatched. CDR1 SGDLS and CDR2 YYNGEE come from the germline V gene. The CDR3 is 16 amino acids. This clone has only a few counts. As yet, its antigen is unknown. Clones were read by immunoSEQ multiplex PCR, and TCRdb kept only the in-frame ones, dropping some. This table has tens of thousands of clones, roughly 58% appearing once. The starting material was PBMCs, obtained at disease progression, from a patient treated with ibrutinib. This sequence joins TRBV9 and TRBJ2-7; 9 bases are a match to TRBD1. This receptor was identified in a human donor with chronic lymphocytic leukemia. The CDR3 region has the DNA TGTGCCAGCAGCCATCACAGGGGGCATCCCTCCTACGAGCAGTACTTC. This encodes CASSHHRGHPSYEQYF.